Each of the 12 T cell receptor beta chains below was sequenced from the same sample in a study of blood T cells in healthy people across ages. The authors ran a second PCR of roughly 6 to 12 cycles using a sample-barcoded 5' primer and a J-beta primer mix. TCRdb itself ran the 5' RACE reads through MiXCR, one entry per CDR3 protein. This table holds 1.4 million to 1.5 million distinct CDR3 sequences, around 39% found once. The specimen sequenced was blood. These receptors were collected from a woman younger than 35 in good health.

This clonotype was counted ten times or more. This chain links TRBV4-1 with TRBJ1-2; tentatively, D is TRBD1 (5 bases). Trimming took off 2 bases at V and 4 bases at J, with 11 bases between the two ends. Germline V gene sequence: CDR1 MGHRA, CDR2 YSYEKL. The CDR3 runs to 14 residues. The DNA of the CDR3 is TGCGCCAGCAGCCAACCGGGACTGAGCTATGGCTACACCTTC. Its translation is CASSQPGLSYGYTF.

The chain is built from TRBV4-3 and TRBJ2-7, with TRBD2 matching 11 bases. Germline lookup yields CDR1 LGHNA and CDR2 YSLEER. V dropped 4 bases and J dropped 3; count of bases not matched to a gene: 5. The CDR3 loop spans 15 amino acids. The CDR3 spells CASSRRLAGNYEQYF. In DNA, the CDR3 is TGCGCCAGCAGCCGCCGACTAGCGGGGAACTACGAGCAGTACTTC.

V gene TRBV27 combines with J gene TRBJ2-3; a possible D gene is TRBD1 (7 bases). Germline lookup yields CDR1 MNHEY and CDR2 SMNVEV (reference sequence). V lost 2 bases and J 6 bases, leaving 15 bases between the germline ends. The CDR3 runs to 15 residues. CDR3 loop: CASSLAGQYTDTQYF. The DNA for the CDR3 is TGTGCCAGCAGTTTAGCGGGACAGTATACGGATACGCAGTATTTT.

This clonotype was observed a handful of times. This chain uses TRBV12-3 or TRBV12-4 with TRBJ2-3; a weak D match, TRBD2 (6 bases). CDR3 length: 16 amino acids. The V end was cut by 3 bases, the J end by 3 bases, with 16 bases between. The DNA for the CDR3 is TGTGCCAGCAGTTTCCCTGGCGGAGGGCGGACAGATACGCAGTATTTT. This codes for CASSFPGGGRTDTQYF.

The chain links TRBV18 to TRBJ2-1; unclear D gene. Looked up from germline, CDR1 is KGHSH and CDR2 is LQKENI. The CDR3 covers 13 residues. The germline V and J ends were trimmed by 2 bases and 5 bases, with 7 bases remaining between them. Written as DNA, the CDR3 is TGTGCCAGCTCACCATCTCAGAACAATGAGCAGTTCTTC. Its protein is CASSPSQNNEQFF.

The chain couples TRBV21-1 to TRBJ2-1; the D call TRBD1 from the table was never checked on the DNA. The J call may be mistaken, given a closer DNA end match to TRBJ2-7. TRBV21-1 is designated a pseudogene. This CDR3 contains 14 residues. In nucleotides, the CDR3 is TGTGCCAGCTTCGGGGGGCAGAACTACAATGAGCAGTACTTC. The encoded protein is CASFGGQNYNEQYF.

This chain joins TRBV5-6 and TRBJ2-4; maybe TRBD2 (5 bases). TRBJ2-5 matches the DNA end more closely, so the J call is doubtful. This CDR3 has 14 residues. The germline CDR1 and CDR2 sequences are SGHDT and YYEEEE. This CDR3 is CASSRRLSAETQYF. The CDR3 region has the DNA TGTGCCAGCAGCCGGAGGCTATCTGCAGAGACCCAGTACTTC.

The chain joins TRBV18 to TRBJ2-7, with D tentatively TRBD1 (5 bases). Germline V gene lookup returns CDR1 KGHSH and CDR2 LQKENI. This CDR3 is built from 14 residues. With 3 bases removed from V and 0 bases from J, the gap between germline ends came to 9 bases. CDR3 bases: TGTGCCAGCTCACCGATGACAGCCTCCTACGAGCAGTACTTC. This translates into CASSPMTASYEQYF. The full variable domain, completed using reference TRBV18 and TRBJ2-7, is NAGVMQNPRHLVRRRGQEARLRCSPMKGHSHVYWYRQLPEEGLKFMVYLQKENIIDESGMPKERFSAEFPKEGPSILRIQQVVRGDSAAYFCASSPMTASYEQYFGPGTRLTVT.

The chain recombines TRBV7-2 with TRBJ2-5; D is possibly TRBD1 or TRBD2 (6 bases each). Trimming took off 2 bases at V and 2 bases at J, with 12 bases between the two ends. The germline V gene has CDR1 SGHTA and CDR2 FQGNSA. This CDR3 comprises 15 residues. The CDR3 DNA sequence: TGTGCCAGCAGCTTAAGGGGGGCCAGTCAAGAGACCCAGTACTTC. Translated, it gives CASSLRGASQETQYF. The full variable domain, completed using reference TRBV7-2 and TRBJ2-5, is GAGVSQSPSNKVTEKGKDVELRCDPISGHTALYWYRQSLGQGLEFLIYFQGNSAPDKSGLPSDRFSAERTGGSVSTLTIQRTQQEDSAVYLCASSLRGASQETQYFGPGTRLLVL.

Regarding this clonotype: At one end the junction does not follow the germline gene, possibly because of a read error. This chain joins TRBV4-1 and TRBJ2-5; either TRBD1 or TRBD2 may fit D (5 bases each). Germline CDR1 is MGHRA and CDR2 is YSYEKL. The length of the CDR3 is 17 residues. The CDR3 DNA follows: TGCGTCAGCAGCCAAGATCTGGCGTCACATGGGGGAGAGACCCAGTACTTC. Translated: CVSSQDLASHGGETQYF.

The V gene is TRBV7-2, the J gene TRBJ2-1; D gene unclear. This CDR3 spans 13 amino acids. Germline V lookup: CDR1 SGHTA, CDR2 FQGNSA. V was cut by 5 bases and J by 8 bases, with 13 bases left in between. The CDR3 DNA reads as TGTGCCAGCAGCCCGCCCGCGGTCGATGAGCAGTTCTTC. Amino acids: CASSPPAVDEQFF. The whole variable domain, remainder taken from reference TRBV7-2 and TRBJ2-1, is GAGVSQSPSNKVTEKGKDVELRCDPISGHTALYWYRQSLGQGLEFLIYFQGNSAPDKSGLPSDRFSAERTGGSVSTLTIQRTQQEDSAVYLCASSPPAVDEQFFGPGTRLTVL.

This clonotype came up a few times. CDR3 sequence: CATSRDRPYNSPLHF. CDR3 in DNA: TGTGCCACCAGCAGAGATCGCCCTTACAATTCACCCCTCCACTTT. The chain couples TRBV15 to TRBJ1-6; D is ambiguous. Germline lookup yields CDR1 LNHNV and CDR2 YYDKDF (reference sequence). This CDR3 region has 15 residues. V was cut by 0 bases and J by 7 bases, with 10 bases left in between.